This record concerns one T cell receptor (beta chain) sequence. The antigen remains unidentified. Sequencing ends 3 residues short of the CDR3 end; the germline J gene provides the rest. This record comes from a study of Tregs in tolerant kidney transplant recipients. Study results and limitations: This study did not directly address biological reproducibility. In tolerant patients, donor-specific Tregs outgrew total Tregs, suggesting antigen-driven expansion.

Between the trimmed V and J ends, which lost 0 bases and 5 bases, there was a span of 10 bases. CDR1 is GTSNPN and CDR2 is SVGIG in the germline V gene (reference sequence). This CDR3 is 13 amino acids long. Thawed PBMCs were FACS-sorted into unstimulated CD4+CD25+CD127- regulatory T cells, CD4+CD25- non-regulatory cells, CD4 and CD8 cells. The repertoire was sequenced with immunoSEQ multiplex PCR; TCRdb's copy has only in-frame clones and lacks some. The ten most abundant clones cover approximately 6.9% of a sample with tens of thousands of clones. The chain recombines TRBV30 with TRBJ2-5; D is ambiguous. The material was CD8+ T cells from blood, obtained before the transplant. This sequence originates from a human donor who received a combined kidney and bone marrow transplant. The sequenced part of the CDR3 DNA is TGTGCCTGGAGTGTAGCTAGTAGGGAGACC. It encodes CAWSVASRET. The CDR3, in full, reads CAWSVASRETQYF.